This TCR beta chain stems from a study of blood T cell repertoires in COVID-19. Study-level background: Samples representing acute and convalescent COVID-19 were sourced from the United States, Italy and Spain. T cells, B-cell-depleted T cells, or PBMCs supplied cDNA or gDNA.

The V end lost 2 bases, the J end lost 5 bases, and 14 bases lay between the germline ends. CDR1 is MNHEY, CDR2 SVGEGT, per germline. The CDR3 is made up of 15 amino acids. In the study's own analysis: Estimation of nucleated cell counts was performed using reference gene primer amplification. Assay: immunoSEQ multiplex PCR; the TCRdb copy retains only in-frame clones and omits some. V, J and clone size were drawn from that table, and D and trimming were deduced from the DNA. Among fewer than 350,000 clones listed, more than 85% were seen once. Sequenced material: peripheral blood. The chain employs TRBV6-2 or TRBV6-3 and TRBJ2-3, with D perhaps TRBD2 (5 bases). The source is a man aged 35 to 55 with acute or convalescent COVID-19. CDR3: CASSYHQRLEDTQYF. The CDR3 nucleotides read TGTGCCAGCAGTTACCATCAGCGGCTCGAAGATACGCAGTATTTT.